Listed below are T cell receptor beta chains from one sample, sequenced in a study of graft-versus-host responses after intestinal transplantation. These receptors have no known antigen. The data were produced by immunoSEQ multiplex PCR, yet TCRdb's version contains in-frame clones alone and is incomplete. Of over 100,000 clones listed, 90% to 95% were seen once; the top ten hold around 0.12%. The sequencing here drew on unstimulated CD4+ T cells sorted from spleen or lymph node cells, taken before intestinal transplant. All receptors derive from a human donor who received an intestinal transplant. Each CDR3 is given with its conserved first and last residue. D genes are given only for firm matches. A row's size may be missing; if present it is once, few, many or a size class.

TRBV5-1	TRBJ2-3	-	-	TGCGCCAGCAGCTCGGGACCAGCGAGCACAGATACGCAGTATTTT	CASSSGPASTDTQYF
TRBV19	TRBJ2-3	-	-	TGTGCCACCGGGGGACCAGGGGATGGCACAGATACGCAGTATTTT	CATGGPGDGTDTQYF
TRBV5-1	TRBJ1-5	-	-	TGCGCCAGCAGCCCTCGCCCGGGAAGTAGCAATCAGCCCCAGCATTTT	CASSPRPGSSNQPQHF
TRBV28	TRBJ2-1	-	-	TGTGCCAGCAGTCCGAGTACGGTTGTTACCTACAATGAGCAGTTCTTC	CASSPSTVVTYNEQFF
TRBV18	TRBJ1-2	-	-	TGTGCCAGCTCACTCCCTGAGGGTGGTGGCTACACCTTC	CASSLPEGGGYTF
TRBV5-1	TRBJ1-3	-	TRBD1	TGCGCCAGCAGCAGAGGACAGGGTGGGTCTGGAAACACCATATATTTT	CASSRGQGGSGNTIYF
TRBV6-5	TRBJ2-5	-	-	TGTGCCAGCAGTTACTCAGGAGAGACCCAGTACTTC	CASSYSGETQYF
TRBV28	TRBJ2-1	-	-	TGTGCCAGCACCAGACAGGTGTACAATGAGCAGTTCTTC	CASTRQVYNEQFF
TRBV27	TRBJ2-3	-	TRBD2	TGTGCCAGCAGTCTGGGACTAGCGAGCAGCACAGATACGCAGTATTTT	CASSLGLASSTDTQYF
TRBV30	TRBJ2-3	-	-	TGTGCCTGGAGCAGGGATACAGATACGCAGTATTTT	CAWSRDTDTQYF
TRBV28	TRBJ1-3	-	-	TGTGCCAGCAGCCTCGGGACGCCTTCTGGAAACACCATATATTTT	CASSLGTPSGNTIYF
TRBV6-5	TRBJ1-2	-	-	TGTGCCAGCAGTGCATTATCGTATGGCTACACCTTC	CASSALSYGYTF
TRBV7-9	TRBJ1-1	-	-	TGTGCCAGCACCCTAGGACAGTTGAACACTGAAGCTTTCTTT	CASTLGQLNTEAFF
TRBV5-1	TRBJ2-1	-	TRBD2	TGCGCCAGCAGCTTGGCACTAGCGGGTAATGAGCAGTTCTTC	CASSLALAGNEQFF
TRBV5-5	TRBJ2-2	-	-	TGTGCCAGCAGCTTGGTGGGTGGCGGGGAGCTGTTTTTT	CASSLVGGGELFF
TRBV7-9	TRBJ2-2	-	TRBD1	TGTGCCAGCAGCCACCACCTACCGGGACAGGGGATAAAAAACGGGGAGCTGTTTTTT	CASSHHLPGQGIKNGELFF
TRBV11-2	TRBJ2-3	-	TRBD2	TGTGCCAGCAGGGGACTAGCGGTTATCACAGATACGCAGTATTTT	CASRGLAVITDTQYF
TRBV6-4	TRBJ2-3	-	-	TGTGCCAGCAGTGCCAGAGGGGCGACAGATACGCAGTATTTT	CASSARGATDTQYF
TRBV11-1	TRBJ2-5	-	-	TGTGCCAGCAGCTTAATGAGCAGCGCAGGGGAGACCCAGTACTTC	CASSLMSSAGETQYF
TRBV30	TRBJ1-5	-	-	TGTGCCTGGAGTGTTTCAGGGGATCAGCCCCAGCATTTT	CAWSVSGDQPQHF
TRBV11-2	TRBJ2-5	-	-	TGTGCCAGCAGCTTAGCGGGAGTAGAGACCCAGTACTTC	CASSLAGVETQYF
TRBV5-1	TRBJ2-1	-	-	TGCGCCAGCAGCTTGGAAGTCGGGACCGAGCAGTTCTTC	CASSLEVGTEQFF
TRBV5-1	TRBJ2-5	-	-	TGCGCCAGCAGCTTGGGGGCGGGGGAGACCCAGTACTTC	CASSLGAGETQYF
TRBV5-5	TRBJ1-3	-	-	TGTGCCAGCAGCTGGTCAGCCTTACCCTCTGGAAACACCATATATTTT	CASSWSALPSGNTIYF
TRBV7-9	TRBJ1-3	-	-	TGTGCCAGCCTTGCCAACGGGGCGCGTGGAAACACCATATATTTT	CASLANGARGNTIYF
TRBV5-5	TRBJ2-7	-	-	TGTGCCAGCAGCTTGGCCGGTGGCCACTTCTACGAGCAGTACTTC	CASSLAGGHFYEQYF
TRBV9	TRBJ1-1	-	-	TGTGCCAGCAGCGTCAGGAGGGGCACTGAAGCTTTCTTT	CASSVRRGTEAFF
TRBV6-5	TRBJ2-3	-	TRBD2	TGTGCCAGCAGGAGGATAGCGGGAGTGGCAGATACGCAGTATTTT	CASRRIAGVADTQYF
TRBV5-1	TRBJ2-4	-	-	TGCGCCAGCAGCCGCGGTAACGCCAAAAACATTCAGTACTTC	CASSRGNAKNIQYF
TRBV5-6	TRBJ2-2	-	-	TGTGCCAGCAGCTTGGGTGACGGGGAGCTGTTTTTT	CASSLGDGELFF
TRBV7-8	TRBJ1-2	-	-	TGTGCCAGCAGCTCCTCGGGACCGCTTAACTATGGCTACACCTTC	CASSSSGPLNYGYTF
TRBV6-4	TRBJ1-5	-	-	TGTGCCAGCAGTGAGGAGGGCAATCAGCCCCAGCATTTT	CASSEEGNQPQHF
TRBV18	TRBJ1-4	once	TRBD1	TGTGCCAGCACACGACAGGGGGCAGCTCAGTATGAAAAACTGTTTTTT	CASTRQGAAQYEKLFF
TRBV5-1	TRBJ1-4	few	-	TGCGCCAGCAGCACGACGGAGACACGAGAAAAACTGTTTTTT	CASSTTETREKLFF
TRBV5-6	TRBJ2-3	-	-	TGTGCCAGCAGCTTGGGAGTTAGGACAGATACGCAGTATTTT	CASSLGVRTDTQYF
TRBV7-8	TRBJ1-1	-	-	TGTGCCAGCAGCTACGTTGAATTGGGGACCGCTGAAGCTTTCTTT	CASSYVELGTAEAFF
TRBV6-5	TRBJ2-7	-	-	TGTGCCAGCATCAGGACAGTAGTCGCCTACGAGCAGTACTTC	CASIRTVVAYEQYF
TRBV9	TRBJ2-3	-	TRBD2	TGTGCCAGCAGCGTCCGGCGAGGGGGACTAGCGGGAATTCGCACAGATACGCAGTATTTT	CASSVRRGGLAGIRTDTQYF
TRBV7-2	TRBJ2-1	-	-	TGTGCCAGCAGCTTCGGGGTTAGAAACAATGAGCAGTTCTTC	CASSFGVRNNEQFF
TRBV4-2	TRBJ2-5	-	-	TGTGCCAGCAGCCAAGAGAGGGCGGGAAGGGAGACCCAGTACTTC	CASSQERAGRETQYF
TRBV5-6	TRBJ2-1	-	-	TGTGCCAGCACCGTCTCCTACAATGAGCAGTTCTTC	CASTVSYNEQFF
TRBV20-1	TRBJ2-7	-	-	TGCAGTGCTTTCAGCTACGAGCAGTACTTC	CSAFSYEQYF
TRBV6-5	TRBJ2-4	-	-	TGTGCCAGCCGAAGAAGGTGGGATGGAAACATTCAGTACTTC	CASRRRWDGNIQYF
TRBV6-1	TRBJ1-1	-	-	TGTGCCAGCAGTAGTGAGGGCAGTCTGAACACTGAAGCTTTCTTT	CASSSEGSLNTEAFF
TRBV10-3	TRBJ1-5	-	-	TGTGCCATCAGTTTCGGGGCTCCACTCGGGAATCAGCCCCAGCATTTT	CAISFGAPLGNQPQHF
TRBV19	TRBJ2-2	-	-	TGTGCCAGTAGTATGATGAACGGGGAGCTGTTTTTT	CASSMMNGELFF
TRBV9	TRBJ2-1	-	TRBD2	TGTGCCAGCAGCTTTACCGGGACTAGCGGGAGCCATGAGCAGTTCTTC	CASSFTGTSGSHEQFF
TRBV6-5	TRBJ2-2	-	-	TGTGCCAGCAGTTTTTGGGCCCAGCACGGGGAGCTGTTTTTT	CASSFWAQHGELFF
TRBV5-4	TRBJ2-1	-	-	TGTGCCAGCAGCTCCCCCCTAGGGGTCCTTCTCAATGAGCAGTTCTTC	CASSSPLGVLLNEQFF
TRBV6-1	TRBJ2-7	-	-	TGTGCCAGCAGGGGGGGATCCTACTACGAGCAGTACTTC	CASRGGSYYEQYF
TRBV5-8	TRBJ1-5	-	TRBD1	TGTGCCAGCAGCTTAGGGGGCAGGGGGAGCAATCAGCCCCAGCATTTT	CASSLGGRGSNQPQHF